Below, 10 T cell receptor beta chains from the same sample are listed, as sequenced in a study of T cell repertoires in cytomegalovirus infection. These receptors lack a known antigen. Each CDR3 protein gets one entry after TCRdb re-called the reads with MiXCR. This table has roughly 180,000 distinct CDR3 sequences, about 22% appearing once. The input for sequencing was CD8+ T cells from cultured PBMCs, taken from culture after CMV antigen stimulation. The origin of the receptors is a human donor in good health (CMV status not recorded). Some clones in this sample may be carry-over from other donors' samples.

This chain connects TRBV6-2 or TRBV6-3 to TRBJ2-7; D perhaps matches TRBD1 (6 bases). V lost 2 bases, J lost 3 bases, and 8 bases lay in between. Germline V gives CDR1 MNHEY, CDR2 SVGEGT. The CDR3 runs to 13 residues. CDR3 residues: CASSYGQRYEQYF. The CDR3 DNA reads TGTGCCAGCAGTTACGGACAGCGCTACGAGCAGTACTTC.

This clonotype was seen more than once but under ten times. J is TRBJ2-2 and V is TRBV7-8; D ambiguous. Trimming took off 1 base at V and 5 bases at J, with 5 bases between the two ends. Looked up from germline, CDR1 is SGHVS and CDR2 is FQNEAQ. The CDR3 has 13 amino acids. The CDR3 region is CASSLVATGELFF. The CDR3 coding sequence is TGTGCCAGCAGCTTAGTAGCAACCGGGGAGCTGTTTTTT.

CDR3 loop: CSALRDRDEQYF. The CDR3 DNA is TGCAGTGCTCTAAGGGATCGGGACGAGCAGTACTTC. The chain has TRBV20-1 and TRBJ2-7, with D unresolved. V gave up 5 bases and J gave up 5 bases, with 13 bases separating them. This CDR3 contains 12 residues. Germline CDR1 reads DFQATT; CDR2 reads SNEGSKA (reference sequence).

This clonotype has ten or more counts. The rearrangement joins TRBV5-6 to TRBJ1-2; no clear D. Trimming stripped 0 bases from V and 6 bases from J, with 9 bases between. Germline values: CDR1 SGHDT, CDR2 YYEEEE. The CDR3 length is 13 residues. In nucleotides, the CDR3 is TGTGCCAGCAGCTTGGATGTGCCCGATGGCTACACCTTC. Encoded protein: CASSLDVPDGYTF.

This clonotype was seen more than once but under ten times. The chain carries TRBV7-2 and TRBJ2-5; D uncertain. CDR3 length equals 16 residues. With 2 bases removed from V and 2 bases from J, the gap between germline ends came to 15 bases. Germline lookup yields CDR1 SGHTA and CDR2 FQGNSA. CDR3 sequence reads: CASSLRSGLKQETQYF. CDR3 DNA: TGTGCCAGCAGCTTACGGTCGGGTCTGAAACAAGAGACCCAGTACTTC.

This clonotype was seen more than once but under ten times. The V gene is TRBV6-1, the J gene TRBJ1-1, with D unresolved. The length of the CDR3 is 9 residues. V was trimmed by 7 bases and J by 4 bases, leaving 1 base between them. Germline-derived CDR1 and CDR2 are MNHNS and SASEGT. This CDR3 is CASTTEAFF. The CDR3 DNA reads TGTGCCAGCACCACTGAAGCTTTCTTT.

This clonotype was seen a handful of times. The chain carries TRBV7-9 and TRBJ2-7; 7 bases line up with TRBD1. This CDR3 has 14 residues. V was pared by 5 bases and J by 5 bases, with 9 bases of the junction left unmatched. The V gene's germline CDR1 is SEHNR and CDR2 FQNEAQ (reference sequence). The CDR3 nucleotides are TGTGCCAGCAGCCCGAATGACAGGGTGAACGAGCAGTACTTC. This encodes CASSPNDRVNEQYF.

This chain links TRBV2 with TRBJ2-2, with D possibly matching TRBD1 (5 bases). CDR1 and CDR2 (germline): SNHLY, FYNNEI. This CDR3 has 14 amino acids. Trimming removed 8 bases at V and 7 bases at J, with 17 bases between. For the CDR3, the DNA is TGTGCCAGCTTGTTTTTAGTAGACAGCGGGGAGCTGTTTTTT. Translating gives CASLFLVDSGELFF.

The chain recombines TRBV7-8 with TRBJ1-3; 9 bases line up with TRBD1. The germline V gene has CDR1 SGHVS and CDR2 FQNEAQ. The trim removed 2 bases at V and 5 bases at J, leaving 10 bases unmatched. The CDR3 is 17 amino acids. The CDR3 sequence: CASSLPGGQGIRNTIYF. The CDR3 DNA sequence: TGTGCCAGCAGCTTACCTGGGGGACAGGGAATACGAAACACCATATATTTT.

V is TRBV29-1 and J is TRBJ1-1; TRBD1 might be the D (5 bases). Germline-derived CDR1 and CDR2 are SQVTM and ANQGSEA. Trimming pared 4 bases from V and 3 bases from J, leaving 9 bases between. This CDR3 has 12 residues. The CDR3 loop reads CSVAREYTEAFF. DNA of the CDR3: TGCAGCGTTGCCAGGGAGTACACTGAAGCTTTCTTT. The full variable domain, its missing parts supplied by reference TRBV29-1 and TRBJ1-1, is SAVISQKPSRDICQRGTSLTIQCQVDSQVTMMFWYRQQPGQSLTLIATANQGSEATYESGFVIDKFPISRPNLTFSTLTVSNMSPEDSSIYLCSVAREYTEAFFGQGTRLTVV.